Described below is a single TCR beta chain sequence and its context. The target antigen is unknown. Germline-derived CDR1 and CDR2 are SGHRS and YFSETQ. With 4 bases removed from V and 5 bases from J, the gap between germline ends came to 15 bases. The CDR3 totals 14 residues. A sample-barcoded 5' primer and a J-beta primer mix were used in a second PCR of roughly 6 to 11 cycles. TCRdb processed the 5' RACE reads anew with MiXCR; each CDR3 protein has one entry. The profile covers approximately 1.5 million distinct CDR3 sequences, with approximately 32% appearing a single time and 10% to 12% taken by the ten largest. This entry is derived from a study of blood T cells in healthy people across ages. Study-level points and caveats: Across the age range, TCR beta diversity per million T cells fell in a roughly linear way.

The sample consisted of blood. The origin of this receptor is a woman aged 25-40 years in good health. J is TRBJ2-5 and V is TRBV5-1; D is ambiguous. The CDR3 coding sequence is TGCGCCAGCAGCCTACTCCAAGACGGGGAGACCCAGTACTTC. This translates into CASSLLQDGETQYF.